This T cell receptor (beta chain) was recovered during a study of T-cell memory formation after mild COVID-19. In the study overall: Largely, the TCR clusters proved donor specific. Study conclusions and caveats: CD4+ clones that contracted lay mainly in CM and EM; CD8+ ones lay in EMRA.

Concerning this clonotype itself: Antigen: not known.

The CDR3 has 14 amino acids. With 6 bases removed from V and 4 bases from J, the gap between germline ends came to 13 bases. Germline V gene data show CDR1 as SNHLY and CDR2 as FYNNEI. One entry per CDR3 protein results from TCRdb running MiXCR on the 5' RACE reads. The sample lists 160,000 or so distinct CDR3 sequences; roughly 30% were seen once. The V call is TRBV2, the J call TRBJ2-1; D is unclear. This receptor was taken from an adult woman who had mild COVID-19 (a few samples of this study predate the infection). Cell type and time point are not known. The source material was PBMCs or a T cell subset sorted from them (not recorded which). CDR3 bases: TGTGCCAGCAGCCAACGTATCCTATACAATGAGCAGTTCTTC. Its translation: CASSQRILYNEQFF.